This record covers a single T cell receptor (beta chain). In the study's own analysis: Reference gene primer amplification gave nucleated cell count estimates. Sequencing was performed with immunoSEQ multiplex PCR; in TCRdb, only in-frame clones are kept and a portion is missing. Clone size and the V and J calls come from that table; the DNA yielded D and trimming. This sample carries some 64,000 clones, approximately 91% of them seen once, and the ten largest clones take 3.5%. These data are taken from a study of blood T cell repertoires in COVID-19. Looking at the study overall: The United States, Italy and Spain supplied acute and convalescent COVID-19 samples. The cDNA or gDNA used as material had been derived from T cells, B-cell-depleted T cells, or PBMCs.

Per the germline V gene, CDR1 is MRHNA and CDR2 is SNTAGT. The CDR3 sequence is 16 residues long. V was clipped by 3 bases and J by 4 bases; unmatched bases: 6. This TCR was sampled from a man aged 50-60 years with active COVID-19. The chain employs TRBV6-4 and TRBJ1-6, with 7 nucleotides matching TRBD1. Sequences were obtained from peripheral blood. In DNA, the CDR3 is TGTGCCAGCAGTGAGTGCAGGGGGTCATATAATTCACCCCTCCACTTT. Translating it yields CASSECRGSYNSPLHF.